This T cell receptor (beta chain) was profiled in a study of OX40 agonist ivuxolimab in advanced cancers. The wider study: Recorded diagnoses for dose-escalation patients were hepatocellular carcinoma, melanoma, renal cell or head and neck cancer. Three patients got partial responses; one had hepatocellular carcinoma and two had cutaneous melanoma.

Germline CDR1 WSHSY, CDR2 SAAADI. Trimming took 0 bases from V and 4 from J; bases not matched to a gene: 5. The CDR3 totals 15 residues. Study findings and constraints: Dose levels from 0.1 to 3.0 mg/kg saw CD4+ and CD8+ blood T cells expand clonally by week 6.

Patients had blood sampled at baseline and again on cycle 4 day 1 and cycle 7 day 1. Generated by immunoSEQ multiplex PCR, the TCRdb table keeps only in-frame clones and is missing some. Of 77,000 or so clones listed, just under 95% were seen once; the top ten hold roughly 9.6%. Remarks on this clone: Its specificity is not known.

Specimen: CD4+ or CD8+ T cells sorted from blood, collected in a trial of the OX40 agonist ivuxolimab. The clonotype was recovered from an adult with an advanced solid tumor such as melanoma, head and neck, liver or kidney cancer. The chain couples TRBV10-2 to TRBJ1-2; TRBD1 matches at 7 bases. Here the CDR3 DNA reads TGCGCCAGCAGTGAGTCGACAGGGTCGGTCTATGGCTACACCTTC. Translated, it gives CASSESTGSVYGYTF.